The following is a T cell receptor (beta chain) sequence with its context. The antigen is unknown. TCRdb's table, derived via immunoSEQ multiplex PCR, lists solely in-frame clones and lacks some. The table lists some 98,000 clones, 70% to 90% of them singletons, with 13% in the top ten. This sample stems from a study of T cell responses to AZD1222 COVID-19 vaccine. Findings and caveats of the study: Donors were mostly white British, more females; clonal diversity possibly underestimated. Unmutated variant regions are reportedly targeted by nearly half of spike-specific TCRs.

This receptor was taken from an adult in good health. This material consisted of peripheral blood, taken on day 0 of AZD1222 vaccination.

CDR3 DNA sequence: TGTGCCAGCAGCCAGCTAAATGAGCAGTTCTTC. This codes for CASSQLNEQFF. The chain couples TRBV3-1 (or the pseudogene TRBV3-2) to TRBJ2-1; no clear D gene. V was clipped by 3 bases and J by 7 bases, with 4 bases between them. This CDR3 is 11 amino acids long. Germline V gene lookup returns CDR1 LGHDT and CDR2 YNNKEL (reference sequence).